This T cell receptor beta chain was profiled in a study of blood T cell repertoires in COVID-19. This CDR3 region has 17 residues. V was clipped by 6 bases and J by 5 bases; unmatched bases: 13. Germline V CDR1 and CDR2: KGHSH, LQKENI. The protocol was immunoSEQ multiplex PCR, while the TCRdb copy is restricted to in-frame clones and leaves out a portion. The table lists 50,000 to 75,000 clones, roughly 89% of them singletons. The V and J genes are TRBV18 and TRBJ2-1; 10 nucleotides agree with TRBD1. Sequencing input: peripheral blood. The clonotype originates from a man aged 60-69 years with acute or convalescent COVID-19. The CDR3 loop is CASSYEQGQGNNNEQFF. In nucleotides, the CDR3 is TGTGCCAGCTCCTACGAACAGGGACAGGGGAACAACAATGAGCAGTTCTTC.